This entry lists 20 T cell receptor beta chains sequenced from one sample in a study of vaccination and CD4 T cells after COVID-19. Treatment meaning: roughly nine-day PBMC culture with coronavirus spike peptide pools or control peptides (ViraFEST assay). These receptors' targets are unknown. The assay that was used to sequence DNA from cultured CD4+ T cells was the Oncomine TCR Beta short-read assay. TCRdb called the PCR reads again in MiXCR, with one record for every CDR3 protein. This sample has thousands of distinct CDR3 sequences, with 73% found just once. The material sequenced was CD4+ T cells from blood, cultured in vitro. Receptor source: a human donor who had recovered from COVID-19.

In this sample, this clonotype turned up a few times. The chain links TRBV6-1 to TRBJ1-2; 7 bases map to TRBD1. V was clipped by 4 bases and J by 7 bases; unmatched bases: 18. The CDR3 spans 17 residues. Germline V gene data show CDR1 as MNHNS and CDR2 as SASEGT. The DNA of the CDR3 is TGTGCCAGCAGTGGGACCACAGGGGTTTCAGGTCGGAGTGGCTACACCTTC. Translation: CASSGTTGVSGRSGYTF.

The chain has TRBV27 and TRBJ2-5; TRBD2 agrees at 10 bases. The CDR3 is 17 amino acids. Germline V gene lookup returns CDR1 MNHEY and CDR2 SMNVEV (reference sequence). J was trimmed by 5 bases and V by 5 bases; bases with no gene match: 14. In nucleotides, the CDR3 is TGTGCCAGCAGTCCCCGCCGTGACAGCGGGGGGGCGGAGACCCAGTACTTC. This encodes CASSPRRDSGGAETQYF.

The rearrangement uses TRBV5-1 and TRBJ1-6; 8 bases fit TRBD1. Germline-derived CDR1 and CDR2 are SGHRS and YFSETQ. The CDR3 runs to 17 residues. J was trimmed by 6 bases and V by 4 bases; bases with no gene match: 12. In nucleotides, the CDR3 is TGCGCCAGCAGCACCTCTCTGTCGGGACAGGCTAATTCACCCCTCCACTTT. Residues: CASSTSLSGQANSPLHF. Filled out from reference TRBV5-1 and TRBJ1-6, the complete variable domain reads KAGVTQTPRYLIKTRGQQVTLSCSPISGHRSVSWYQQTPGQGLQFLFEYFSETQRNKGNFPGRFSGRQFSNSRSEMNVSTLELGDSALYLCASSTSLSGQANSPLHFGNGTRLTVT.

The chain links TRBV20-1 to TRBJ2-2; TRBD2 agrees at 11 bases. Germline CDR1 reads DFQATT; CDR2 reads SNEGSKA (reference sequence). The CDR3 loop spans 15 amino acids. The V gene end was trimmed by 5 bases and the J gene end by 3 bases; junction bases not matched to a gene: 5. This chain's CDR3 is CSASGTSGYTGELFF. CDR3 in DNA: TGCAGTGCTTCTGGGACTAGCGGATACACCGGGGAGCTGTTTTTT.

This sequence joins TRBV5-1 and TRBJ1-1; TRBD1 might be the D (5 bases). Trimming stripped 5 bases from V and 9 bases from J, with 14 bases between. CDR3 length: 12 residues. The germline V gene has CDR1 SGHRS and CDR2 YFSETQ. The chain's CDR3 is CASRSGTLQAFF. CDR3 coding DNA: TGCGCCAGCAGATCTGGGACCCTTCAAGCTTTCTTT.

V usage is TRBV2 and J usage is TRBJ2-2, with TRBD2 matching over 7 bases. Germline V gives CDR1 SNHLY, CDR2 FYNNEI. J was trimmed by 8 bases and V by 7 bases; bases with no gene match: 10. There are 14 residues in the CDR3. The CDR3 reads CASTPGGMSGELFF. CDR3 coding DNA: TGTGCCAGCACGCCCGGGGGGATGTCGGGGGAGCTGTTTTTT.

The CDR3 reads CASSLQGGEAFF. Here the CDR3 DNA reads TGTGCCAGCAGCCTTCAGGGGGGTGAAGCTTTCTTT. The rearrangement joins TRBV12-3 or TRBV12-4 to TRBJ1-1; 7 bases are a match to TRBD1. Trimming took 6 bases from V and 7 from J; bases not matched to a gene: 5. The CDR3 has 12 amino acids.

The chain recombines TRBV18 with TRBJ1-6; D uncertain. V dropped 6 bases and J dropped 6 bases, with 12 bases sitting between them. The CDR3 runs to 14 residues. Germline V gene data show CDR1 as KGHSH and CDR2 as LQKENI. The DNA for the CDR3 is TGTGCCAGCTCCCCCGGGGATCTTAATTCACCCCTCCACTTT. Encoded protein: CASSPGDLNSPLHF.

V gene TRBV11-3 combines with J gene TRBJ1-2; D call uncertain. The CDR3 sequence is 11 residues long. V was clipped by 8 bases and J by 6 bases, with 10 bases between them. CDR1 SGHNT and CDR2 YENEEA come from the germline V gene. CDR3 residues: CASGLGNGYTF. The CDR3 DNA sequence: TGTGCCAGCGGCCTAGGTAATGGCTACACCTTC.

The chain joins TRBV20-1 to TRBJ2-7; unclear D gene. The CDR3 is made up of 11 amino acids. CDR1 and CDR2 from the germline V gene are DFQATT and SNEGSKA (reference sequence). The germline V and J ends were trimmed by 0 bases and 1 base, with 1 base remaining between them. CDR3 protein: CSARDSYEQYF. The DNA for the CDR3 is TGCAGTGCTAGAGATTCCTACGAGCAGTACTTC.

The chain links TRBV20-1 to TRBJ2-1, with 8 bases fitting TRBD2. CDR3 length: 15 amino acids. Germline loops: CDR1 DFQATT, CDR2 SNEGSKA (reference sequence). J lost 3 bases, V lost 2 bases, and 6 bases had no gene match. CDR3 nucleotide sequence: TGCAGTGCTAGACTAACGGGAGGGCGCTACAATGAGCAGTTCTTC. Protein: CSARLTGGRYNEQFF.

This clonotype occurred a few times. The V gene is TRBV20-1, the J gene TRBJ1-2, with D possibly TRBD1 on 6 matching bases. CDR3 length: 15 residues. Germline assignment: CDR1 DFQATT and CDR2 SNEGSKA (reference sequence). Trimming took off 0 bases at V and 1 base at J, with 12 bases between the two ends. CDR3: CSARDHGTLNYGYTF. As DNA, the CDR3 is TGCAGTGCTAGAGATCATGGGACACTTAACTATGGCTACACCTTC.

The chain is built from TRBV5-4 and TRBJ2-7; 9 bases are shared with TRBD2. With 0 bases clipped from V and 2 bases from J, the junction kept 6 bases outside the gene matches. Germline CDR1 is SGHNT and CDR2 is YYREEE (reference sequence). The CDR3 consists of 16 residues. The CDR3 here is CASSLGASGIAYEQYF. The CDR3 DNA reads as TGTGCCAGCAGCTTGGGGGCTAGCGGGATAGCCTACGAGCAGTACTTC.

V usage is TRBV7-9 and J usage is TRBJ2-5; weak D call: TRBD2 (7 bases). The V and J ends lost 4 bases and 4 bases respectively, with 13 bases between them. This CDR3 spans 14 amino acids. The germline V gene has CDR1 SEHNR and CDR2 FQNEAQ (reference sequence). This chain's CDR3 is CASSWGGGAETQYF. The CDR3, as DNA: TGTGCCAGCAGCTGGGGAGGGGGGGCAGAGACCCAGTACTTC. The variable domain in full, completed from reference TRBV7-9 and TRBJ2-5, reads DTGVSQNPRHKITKRGQNVTFRCDPISEHNRLYWYRQTLGQGPEFLTYFQNEAQLEKSRLLSDRFSAERPKGSFSTLEIQRTEQGDSAMYLCASSWGGGAETQYFGPGTRLLVL.

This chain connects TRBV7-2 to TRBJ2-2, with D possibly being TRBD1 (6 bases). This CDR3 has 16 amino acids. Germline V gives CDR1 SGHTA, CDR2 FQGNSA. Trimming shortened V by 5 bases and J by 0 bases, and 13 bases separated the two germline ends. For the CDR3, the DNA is TGTGCCAGCAGCCGTTCAGGGGTAACGAACACCGGGGAGCTGTTTTTT. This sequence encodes CASSRSGVTNTGELFF.

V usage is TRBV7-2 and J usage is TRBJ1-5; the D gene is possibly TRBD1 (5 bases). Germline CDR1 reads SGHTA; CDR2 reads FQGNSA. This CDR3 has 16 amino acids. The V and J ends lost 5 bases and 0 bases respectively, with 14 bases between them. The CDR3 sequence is CASSPGAVYSNQPQHF. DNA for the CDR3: TGTGCCAGCAGCCCTGGGGCGGTATATAGCAATCAGCCCCAGCATTTT. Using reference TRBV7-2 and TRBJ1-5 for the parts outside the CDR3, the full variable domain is GAGVSQSPSNKVTEKGKDVELRCDPISGHTALYWYRQSLGQGLEFLIYFQGNSAPDKSGLPSDRFSAERTGGSVSTLTIQRTQQEDSAVYLCASSPGAVYSNQPQHFGDGTRLSIL.

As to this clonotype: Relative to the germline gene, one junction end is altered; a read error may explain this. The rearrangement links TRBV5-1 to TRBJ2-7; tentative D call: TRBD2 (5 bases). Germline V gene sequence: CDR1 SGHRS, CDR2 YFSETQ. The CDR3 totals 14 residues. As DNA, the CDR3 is TGCGCCAGCAGCTCCGCCCCGCGGGCCGGCGAGCAGTACTTT. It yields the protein CASSSAPRAGEQYF.

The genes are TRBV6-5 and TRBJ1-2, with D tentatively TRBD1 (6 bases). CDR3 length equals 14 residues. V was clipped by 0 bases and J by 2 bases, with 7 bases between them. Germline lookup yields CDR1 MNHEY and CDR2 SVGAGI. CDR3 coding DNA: TGTGCCAGCAGTTACTCGAGGGGGAACTATGGCTACACCTTC. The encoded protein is CASSYSRGNYGYTF.

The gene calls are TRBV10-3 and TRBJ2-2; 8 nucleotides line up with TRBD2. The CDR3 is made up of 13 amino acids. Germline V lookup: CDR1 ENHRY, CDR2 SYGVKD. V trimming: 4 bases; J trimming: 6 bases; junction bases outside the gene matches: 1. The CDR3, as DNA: TGTGCCATCAGTGGGGGACTAGCCGGGGAGCTGTTTTTT. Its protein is CAISGGLAGELFF.

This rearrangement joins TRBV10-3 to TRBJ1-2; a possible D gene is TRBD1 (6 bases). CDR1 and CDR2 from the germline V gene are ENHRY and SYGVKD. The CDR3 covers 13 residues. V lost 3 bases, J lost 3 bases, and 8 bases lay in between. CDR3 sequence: CAISESGDYGYTF. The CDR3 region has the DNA TGTGCCATCAGTGAATCAGGGGACTATGGCTACACCTTC.